This T cell receptor (beta chain) appears in the sequencing data of a study of long-term antiretroviral therapy in people with HIV. Worth noting for this clone: Antigen: not known.

Whole-study results and caveats: The data indicate that diversity increased after ART but remained below transplant donor controls. HIV repertoire CDR3 lengths ranged less widely than those of controls.

They ran version v3.0 of the immunoSEQ assay at survey level. Profiled with immunoSEQ multiplex PCR; TCRdb holds only in-frame clones, not every one. Among under 45,000 clones listed, approximately 85% were seen once. The junction had 3 bases not matched to a gene; V was cut back by 4 bases and J by 1 base. Germline V lookup: CDR1 KGHSH, CDR2 LQKENI. The CDR3 runs 15 residues. The samples, holding roughly 0.9-11 million cryopreserved PBMC, were thawed before DNA extraction was carried out. The chain has TRBV18 and TRBJ2-2; 7 bases match TRBD1. The TCR originated in a woman aged 50 to 60 with HIV. This material consisted of unsorted PBMCs, taken 3.1 years after starting antiretroviral therapy. This chain's CDR3 is CASSQRTGNTGELFF. As DNA, the CDR3 is TGTGCCAGCTCACAACGGACAGGGAACACCGGGGAGCTGTTTTTT.